The T cell receptor (beta chain) described here comes from a study of graft-versus-host responses after intestinal transplantation. This clone has only a few counts. Its matching antigen is unknown. Germline CDR1 is SEHNR and CDR2 is FQNEAQ (reference sequence). The length of the CDR3 is 15 residues. The V and J ends lost 5 bases and 3 bases respectively, with 16 bases between them. Clones were sequenced by immunoSEQ multiplex PCR, and TCRdb holds only the in-frame ones, with some missing. The table has 20,000 to 30,000 clones, around 76% seen once. Source: unstimulated CD4+ T cells sorted from spleen or lymph node cells, taken before intestinal transplant. The chain combines TRBV7-9 with TRBJ1-1; the D gene is possibly TRBD1 (5 bases). The sequence was obtained from a human donor who received an intestinal transplant. DNA of the CDR3: TGTGCCAGCAGCCAACCGACCAAAGGGGACACTGAAGCTTTCTTT. Residues: CASSQPTKGDTEAFF.